This passage covers 11 T cell receptor beta chains from one sample sequenced in a study of blood T cell repertoires in COVID-19. Only in-frame clones appear in the TCRdb table, and some are missing; sequencing was by immunoSEQ multiplex PCR. The sample includes about 64,000 clones, roughly 91% of them seen just once. Material: PBMCs or T cells enriched from blood (not recorded which). Every receptor here comes from a woman between 35 and 50 years old who had recovered from COVID-19.

The rearrangement links TRBV19 to TRBJ1-2; a weak D match, TRBD1 (5 bases). Germline V CDR1 and CDR2: LNHDA, SQIVND (reference sequence). There are 15 residues in the CDR3. V gave up 1 base and J gave up 2 bases, with 11 bases separating them. CDR3 amino acids: CASSIGGGGNYGYTF. CDR3 DNA sequence: TGTGCCAGTAGTATAGGAGGTGGGGGGAACTATGGCTACACCTTC.

This chain links TRBV6-5 with TRBJ2-7; 8 bases fit TRBD1. The V gene end was trimmed by 5 bases and the J gene end by 6 bases; junction bases not matched to a gene: 9. CDR3 length equals 14 residues. Germline V gives CDR1 MNHEY, CDR2 SVGAGI. Written as DNA, the CDR3 is TGTGCCAGCAGTACACTTCAGGGGGCGTCCGAGCAGTACTTC. Translated, it gives CASSTLQGASEQYF.

The chain has TRBV19 and TRBJ2-4; TRBD2 might be the D (6 bases). CDR3 size: 17 residues. Germline loops: CDR1 LNHDA, CDR2 SQIVND (reference sequence). Trimming removed 4 bases from V and 2 bases from J, with 18 bases in between. The CDR3 nucleotides are TGTGCCAGTAGTAGGGATGAATCCGGGGGACCCAAAAACATTCAGTACTTC. It encodes CASSRDESGGPKNIQYF.

This clone has more than one count but fewer than ten. The gene calls are TRBV19 and TRBJ1-5; D is ambiguous. V lost 5 bases and J 0 bases, leaving 11 bases between the germline ends. The CDR3 is 15 amino acids. In germline, CDR1 is LNHDA, CDR2 SQIVND (reference sequence). The CDR3 loop reads CASSRDEVSNQPQHF. The CDR3 DNA reads TGTGCCAGTAGTCGCGATGAGGTTAGCAATCAGCCCCAGCATTTT.

This clone was counted once. The chain joins TRBV7-8 to TRBJ1-3; 9 positions agree with TRBD1. This CDR3 region has 17 residues. J gave up 2 bases and V 1 base, and 6 bases lay outside the gene matches. The germline V gene has CDR1 SGHVS and CDR2 FQNEAQ. The CDR3 loop reads CASSLVLWDRAGNTIYF. The DNA for the CDR3 is TGTGCCAGCAGCTTAGTGCTTTGGGACAGGGCTGGAAACACCATATATTTT.

This chain joins TRBV6-5 and TRBJ2-7, with TRBD1 matching over 8 bases. This CDR3 has 14 residues. Germline CDR1 and CDR2: MNHEY and SVGAGI. J was trimmed by 3 bases and V by 2 bases; bases with no gene match: 3. The CDR3 loop is CASSYGDRGYEQYF. CDR3 nucleotides: TGTGCCAGCAGTTACGGAGACAGGGGCTACGAGCAGTACTTC.

The chain combines TRBV19 with TRBJ2-3, with TRBD2 matching 7 bases. Germline CDR1 reads LNHDA; CDR2 reads SQIVND (reference sequence). This CDR3 comprises 14 residues. The junction had 5 bases not matched to a gene; V was cut back by 6 bases and J by 2 bases. The CDR3 DNA reads as TGTGCCAGTAGAGAAGCGGGGATCACAGATACGCAGTATTTT. Its translation: CASREAGITDTQYF.

This chain uses TRBV6-1 with TRBJ1-3, with 7 positions matching TRBD1. The length of the CDR3 is 15 residues. From germline, CDR1 is MNHNS and CDR2 SASEGT. V lost 3 bases, J lost 4 bases, and 6 bases stayed unmatched. The CDR3 loop is CASSETGWVGNTIYF. The CDR3 DNA reads TGTGCCAGCAGTGAGACAGGGTGGGTCGGAAACACCATATATTTT.

This clone was recorded once. The V gene is TRBV12-5, the J gene TRBJ1-3, with a tentative D call TRBD1 (6 bases). V lost 7 bases, J lost 1 base, and 11 bases lay in between. The V gene's germline CDR1 is LGHNT and CDR2 FRNRAP. The CDR3 contains 14 residues. CDR3 sequence: CASAQQGSGNTIYF. The CDR3 DNA sequence: TGTGCTAGTGCTCAGCAGGGGTCTGGAAACACCATATATTTT.

The chain recombines TRBV24-1 with TRBJ2-3, with 7 bases lining up with TRBD1. The J segment lost 5 bases and the V segment lost 4 bases, leaving 14 bases of the junction unmatched. CDR1 and CDR2 from the germline V gene are KGHDR and SFDVKD. The CDR3 has 17 amino acids. The CDR3 loop reads CATSDSTDRLYGDTQYF. The CDR3 DNA follows: TGTGCCACCAGTGACTCGACGGACAGGCTATATGGAGATACGCAGTATTTT.

The chain employs TRBV5-1 and TRBJ2-5; 7 bases map to TRBD1. Trimming removed 2 bases from V and 5 bases from J; junction bases left unmatched: 3. The CDR3 consists of 13 residues. Germline V gene data show CDR1 as SGHRS and CDR2 as YFSETQ. The CDR3 DNA reads TGCGCCAGCAGCTTAGGGGGCAGGGAGACCCAGTACTTC. It yields the protein CASSLGGRETQYF.